These 21 T cell receptor beta chains were sequenced from one sample in a study of T cell changes during pregnancy in multiple sclerosis. TCRdb's copy holds only in-frame clones and misses some; the assay was immunoSEQ multiplex PCR. The sample gives 60,000 to 65,000 clones, about 92% of which show up once; about 2.5% is in the top ten. This specimen was peripheral blood, taken in the first trimester of pregnancy. The receptors come from a female donor with multiple sclerosis, enrolled in a pregnancy study.

This sequence joins TRBV9 and TRBJ1-3; 7 positions match TRBD1. The CDR3 totals 16 residues. The V gene end was trimmed by 1 base and the J gene end by 4 bases; junction bases not matched to a gene: 8. CDR1 is SGDLS and CDR2 is YYNGEE in the germline V gene. The CDR3 loop is CASSVSGQVGGNTIYF. The CDR3 DNA reads as TGTGCCAGCAGCGTATCAGGACAGGTGGGAGGAAACACCATATATTTT.

The chain has TRBV19 and TRBJ2-5; 12 bases are a match to TRBD2. There are 16 residues in the CDR3. V was clipped by 9 bases and J by 5 bases; unmatched bases: 13. Per germline, CDR1 LNHDA and CDR2 SQIVND (reference sequence). CDR3 in amino acids: CARTIPSGRAWETQYF. In nucleotides, the CDR3 is TGTGCCAGAACCATCCCTAGCGGGAGGGCCTGGGAGACCCAGTACTTC. The full variable domain, its missing parts supplied by reference TRBV19 and TRBJ2-5, is DGGITQSPKYLFRKEGQNVTLSCEQNLNHDAMYWYRQDPGQGLRLIYYSQIVNDFQKGDIAEGYSVSREKKESFPLTVTSAQKNPTAFYLCARTIPSGRAWETQYFGPGTRLLVL.

J is TRBJ1-2 and V is TRBV18; 11 positions match TRBD1. The CDR3 consists of 16 residues. Looked up from germline, CDR1 is KGHSH and CDR2 is LQKENI. V lost 4 bases, J lost 3 bases, and 7 bases stayed unmatched. CDR3 loop: CASSQLPGQGDYGYTF. As DNA, the CDR3 is TGTGCCAGCTCACAACTCCCGGGACAGGGGGACTATGGCTACACCTTC.

V usage is TRBV25-1 and J usage is TRBJ2-7; 9 bases are a match to TRBD1. Germline V gives CDR1 MGHDK, CDR2 SYGVNS. Germline trimming cut 6 bases from V and 8 bases from J; bases unmatched to any gene: 20. This CDR3 comprises 17 residues. CDR3 DNA sequence: TGTGCCAGCAGCCACGGGACAGGGCGTAGCAAATTCCGACAGCAGTACTTC. Its translation is CASSHGTGRSKFRQQYF.

V gene TRBV11-2 combines with J gene TRBJ2-2; D gene ambiguous. Trimming took 0 bases from V and 5 from J, leaving 10 bases between them. CDR1 SGHAT and CDR2 FQNNGV come from the germline V gene. The CDR3 loop spans 15 amino acids. The CDR3 loop reads CASSLELTFTGELFF. CDR3 DNA sequence: TGTGCCAGCAGCTTAGAACTGACTTTTACCGGGGAGCTGTTTTTT.

The rearrangement joins TRBV19 to TRBJ2-2, with 8 bases aligning to TRBD2. The V gene end was trimmed by 4 bases and the J gene end by 6 bases; junction bases not matched to a gene: 7. CDR1 is LNHDA, CDR2 SQIVND, per germline (reference sequence). The CDR3 runs 15 residues. In DNA form, the CDR3 reads TGTGCCAGTAGTACAACTAGCGGTCTCGCCGGGGAGCTGTTTTTT. Protein: CASSTTSGLAGELFF.

The chain employs TRBV18 and TRBJ2-7, with 10 bases that match TRBD1. CDR3 length: 14 amino acids. The germline gives CDR1 KGHSH, CDR2 LQKENI. Trimming cost V 3 bases and J 2 bases; bases outside gene matches: 1. In DNA form, the CDR3 reads TGTGCCAGCTCACCGGGACAGGGGCCCTACGAGCAGTACTTC. Translated: CASSPGQGPYEQYF.

The chain couples TRBV19 to TRBJ2-3; D call uncertain. Germline-derived CDR1 and CDR2 are LNHDA and SQIVND (reference sequence). The CDR3 spans 16 residues. The V end lost 5 bases, the J end lost 3 bases, and 18 bases lay between the germline ends. In DNA form, the CDR3 reads TGTGCCAGTAGTCTTGGAGTCACCCCGAGGACAGATACGCAGTATTTT. Its protein is CASSLGVTPRTDTQYF.

V and J are TRBV10-1 and TRBJ1-4; D is undetermined. The CDR3 is 11 amino acids. The germline V and J ends were trimmed by 4 bases and 7 bases, with 4 bases remaining between them. Germline V gene lookup returns CDR1 WNHNN and CDR2 SYGVQD (reference sequence). In DNA, the CDR3 is TGCGCCAGCAGTGGAGGTGAAAAACTGTTTTTT. Amino acid sequence: CASSGGEKLFF.

The CDR3 nucleotides read TGCAGCGTTGGACAGGGTCAGTACTTC. It is translated as CSVGQGQYF. This chain links TRBV29-1 with TRBJ2-7; 7 bases map to TRBD1. The CDR3 extends over 9 amino acids. V was pared by 4 bases and J by 10 bases, with 1 base of the junction left unmatched. Germline values: CDR1 SQVTM, CDR2 ANQGSEA.

This chain's CDR3 is CASSKRVRLAGGPISYEQYF. CDR3 nucleotides: TGTGCCAGCAGCAAAAGGGTCCGGCTAGCGGGAGGGCCAATTTCCTACGAGCAGTACTTC. The J gene is TRBJ2-7, the V gene TRBV21-1; TRBD2 is the table's D call and was not checked against the DNA. TRBV21-1 is recorded as a pseudogene. The CDR3 runs to 20 residues.

The chain carries TRBV28 and TRBJ1-5; perhaps TRBD1 as D (5 bases). CDR3 size: 13 residues. Germline V lookup: CDR1 MDHEN, CDR2 SYDVKM. V lost 5 bases and J 6 bases, leaving 11 bases between the germline ends. This CDR3 reads CASSLGRGQPQHF. In DNA form, the CDR3 reads TGTGCCAGCAGTCTCGGTAGGGGTCAGCCCCAGCATTTT.

The chain joins TRBV6-4 to TRBJ2-3; D gene unclear. Trimming removed 3 bases at V and 2 bases at J, with 9 bases between. From germline, CDR1 is MRHNA and CDR2 SNTAGT. The CDR3 is made up of 14 amino acids. CDR3 sequence (DNA): TGTGCCAGCAGTGAGGGCCCCTTCACAGATACGCAGTATTTT. Its protein product is CASSEGPFTDTQYF.

This chain links TRBV28 with TRBJ1-5; D is possibly TRBD1 (5 bases). From germline, CDR1 is MDHEN and CDR2 SYDVKM. The V and J ends lost 7 bases and 6 bases respectively, with 22 bases between them. CDR3 size: 16 residues. Here the CDR3 reads CASTRVGGMIGQPQHF. The CDR3 region has the DNA TGTGCCAGCACCCGTGTCGGGGGGATGATAGGTCAGCCCCAGCATTTT.

The rearrangement joins TRBV5-1 to TRBJ1-6; 7 nucleotides match TRBD1. The CDR3 spans 14 residues. V trimming: 1 base; J trimming: 5 bases; junction bases outside the gene matches: 0. Germline CDR1 SGHRS, CDR2 YFSETQ. CDR3 sequence reads: CASSLTGDNSPLHF. CDR3 sequence (DNA): TGCGCCAGCAGCTTGACAGGGGATAATTCACCCCTCCACTTT.

The chain has TRBV7-9 and TRBJ1-2, with D perhaps matching TRBD1 (5 bases). From germline, CDR1 is SEHNR and CDR2 FQNEAQ (reference sequence). The CDR3 totals 15 residues. V shed 5 bases and J shed 8 bases, with 21 bases lying between them. CDR3 residues: CASSLETAWGGGYTF. The CDR3 bases are TGTGCCAGCAGCCTCGAGACGGCCTGGGGCGGAGGCTACACCTTC.

The chain employs TRBV19 and TRBJ1-1, with D perhaps matching TRBD1 (6 bases). V was pared by 2 bases and J by 5 bases, with 15 bases between. The CDR3 spans 15 residues. CDR1 is LNHDA and CDR2 is SQIVND in the germline V gene (reference sequence). The CDR3 here is CASSISRGGWTEAFF. CDR3 sequence (DNA): TGTGCCAGTAGTATATCTCGAGGGGGTTGGACTGAAGCTTTCTTT.

The chain joins TRBV6-1 to TRBJ2-7; TRBD1 agrees at 7 bases. The V gene's germline CDR1 is MNHNS and CDR2 SASEGT. This CDR3 contains 15 residues. V trimming: 7 bases; J trimming: 2 bases; junction bases outside the gene matches: 11. CDR3 sequence reads: CASTKTRTGAYEQYF. The DNA of the CDR3 is TGTGCCAGCACGAAAACGAGGACAGGCGCCTACGAGCAGTACTTC.

The V gene is TRBV7-9, the J gene TRBJ1-1, with a tentative D call TRBD1 (5 bases). The germline V gene encodes CDR1 SEHNR and CDR2 FQNEAQ (reference sequence). The CDR3 is 12 amino acids. The V and J ends lost 5 bases and 7 bases respectively, with 11 bases between them. The CDR3 DNA is TGTGCCAGCAGCGCGGGACCGTATGAAGCTTTCTTT. It codes for CASSAGPYEAFF.

The chain links TRBV7-6 to TRBJ2-1; D remains ambiguous. The CDR3 extends over 14 amino acids. Germline CDR1 and CDR2: SGHVS and FNYEAQ. The V gene lost 3 bases and the J gene lost 0 bases, with 6 bases spanning the gap. The DNA for the CDR3 is TGTGCCAGCAGCTTTGGCGGCTCCTACAATGAGCAGTTCTTC. Protein product: CASSFGGSYNEQFF.

The chain recombines TRBV4-3 with TRBJ2-7; D perhaps matches TRBD2 (5 bases). Germline values: CDR1 LGHNA, CDR2 YSLEER. With 3 bases removed from V and 3 bases from J, the gap between germline ends came to 18 bases. The CDR3 is 16 residues long. The CDR3 reads CASSQGAGGSYYEQYF. The CDR3 DNA reads as TGCGCCAGCAGCCAGGGCGCCGGCGGGTCTTACTACGAGCAGTACTTC.